Sequencing of this T cell receptor beta chain was carried out in a study of PD-L1 blockade in urothelial cancer (dated by TCRdb to 2016 to 2017). Study-level background: Every patient began therapy in the mid-2010s and was given atezolizumab 1,200 mg intravenously every 3 weeks. Pretreatment tumor samples, along with matched peripheral blood collected serially before and after atezolizumab treatment, underwent TCR sequencing. Durable clinical benefit was defined as progression-free survival longer than 6 months, and TCR features were also tested against progression-free and overall survival. Durable clinical benefit was achieved by nine patients but not by the remaining 20. In the same patients, whole exome sequencing and RNA sequencing of pretreatment tumors were performed in addition to TCR sequencing. An ECOG performance status of 0 or 1 was recorded for the patients, and 0 to 3 prior chemotherapy regimens had been received by the patients. Somatic, immune and clinical correlates of response to PD-L1 blockade with atezolizumab in urothelial cancer were the focus of an exploratory multi-omic analysis. Pretreatment blood TCR-seq was available for around 29 patients, at least one posttreatment blood collection was obtained for 24 patients, and tumor TCR-seq was available for 24 patients. Blood samples yielded a median of roughly 140,000 T cells and more than 80,000 unique TCRs, with median clonality about 0.08. Twenty-five of 29 patients were identified as males with urothelial cancer of bladder origin, and a prior smoking history was reported by 18 of 29 patients. Blood samples were analyzed at two time points: 3 weeks after treatment start (second dose) and 6 weeks after treatment start. What the authors observed across the whole study: A pretreatment peripheral blood TCR clonality below the median was linked to improved progression-free and overall survival. Patients with durable benefit showed greater expansion of tumor-associated TCR clones in peripheral blood 3 weeks after starting treatment (n ≈ 23, p = 0.022). Because of the small sample size (n ≈ 30) and the many exploratory analyses performed, the results are intended to be regarded as hypothesis-generating.

Regarding this clone: The target of this receptor is not known. Base qualities were left out, and no much larger clone turns up one base away.

Synthetic TCR analog templates were spiked into each PCR to estimate absolute template abundance from read counts. The immunoSEQ assay used bias-controlled V and J gene primers to amplify TCRbeta CDR3 regions from genomic DNA. Sequencing of rearranged TCRbeta segments was done at approximately 20X coverage. The paper's processing steps were these. Sequencing errors were corrected by clustering and CDR3s were annotated against IMGT to assign V, D and J genes. Only productive TCRbeta rearrangements were used in downstream analyses, excluding out-of-frame or stop-codon sequences. Clonality was computed as one minus Shannon entropy normalized by the log of the number of unique productive sequences. Fisher's exact test with Benjamini-Hochberg correction, at a threshold of adjusted p below 0.01, was used to find clones that differed between time points or between blood and tumor. The table was pulled from immuneACCESS by TCRdb, which kept in-frame rearrangements only. Such tables lose some clones; where checked, under half of the loss comes from unresolved V genes, and the rest has no known cause. The V and J calls and clone size are taken from that table; D and trimming were inferred from the DNA. Counted in this sample were about 120,000 clones; around nine tenths of them appeared once. The top ten clones comprise 1.7% of the sample.

Clipping removes 2 bases from V and 1 base from J, with 11 as the unmatched junction base count. CDR3 length: 16 amino acids, cysteine to phenylalanine. Only the CDR3 region is kept as DNA, spanning 48 bases read in frame from base 1. CDR1 is given as SQVTM and CDR2 as ANQGSEA, both from the germline V gene. This specimen's time point label, per the study, means: peripheral blood 6 weeks after treatment start. A cohort of 25 to 35 patients with locally advanced or metastatic urothelial carcinoma, treated at Memorial Sloan Kettering on a trial protocol, was included. Peripheral blood mononuclear cells were collected from each patient pretreatment and during treatment, giving between 1 and 8 total time points per patient. The Qiagen DNeasy Blood extraction kit was used to purify genomic DNA from total PBMCs and tumor samples. PBMCs were collected pretreatment and during treatment, and were isolated and stored as previously described.

Specimen: PBMCs, collected around atezolizumab (anti-PD-L1) treatment. This clonotype was sampled from a man aged 55 to 70 with urothelial cancer. The rearrangement joined TRBV29-1 to TRBJ2-7, and 7 junctional nucleotides match TRBD1. The bases are TGCAGCGTTGAATTCTTGGACAGGAAAGCGTCCTACGAGCAGTACTTC. Its amino acids are CSVEFLDRKASYEQYF.